This entry lists 12 T cell receptor beta chains sequenced from one sample in a study of OX40 agonist ivuxolimab in advanced cancers. Using immunoSEQ multiplex PCR, the repertoire was profiled, and TCRdb retains in-frame clones only, with some absent. This table holds 50,000 to 70,000 clones, about nine tenths found once. Sequenced material: CD4+ or CD8+ T cells sorted from blood, taken in a trial of the OX40 agonist ivuxolimab. The origin of the receptors is an adult with an advanced solid tumor such as melanoma, head and neck, liver or kidney cancer.

This chain uses TRBV28 with TRBJ1-2; possibly TRBD1 for D (6 bases). V lost 4 bases to trimming and J lost 5 bases, with 14 bases between them. In germline, CDR1 is MDHEN, CDR2 SYDVKM. The CDR3 runs 14 residues. This CDR3 reads CASSSQGTSYGYTF. The CDR3 DNA reads TGTGCCAGCAGTTCACAGGGCACCTCATATGGCTACACCTTC.

V is TRBV10-3 and J is TRBJ1-4; weak D call: TRBD1 (6 bases). CDR3 length: 14 amino acids. The germline V and J ends were trimmed by 6 bases and 8 bases, with 16 bases remaining between them. Germline V gene data show CDR1 as ENHRY and CDR2 as SYGVKD. CDR3 amino acids: CAISVTGPGEKLFF. The DNA of the CDR3 is TGTGCCATCAGCGTGACAGGCCCTGGGGAAAAACTGTTTTTT.

This clone was seen a single time. The chain is built from TRBV12-5 and TRBJ1-1, with TRBD1 matching 12 bases. The germline V gene has CDR1 LGHNT and CDR2 FRNRAP. J was trimmed by 4 bases and V by 6 bases; bases with no gene match: 9. The CDR3 runs 16 residues. The CDR3 loop reads CASGKGGQGAATEAFF. The DNA for the CDR3 is TGTGCTAGTGGAAAAGGGGGACAGGGGGCTGCCACTGAAGCTTTCTTT.

The V and J genes are TRBV6-5 and TRBJ2-1; unclear D gene. Germline CDR1 and CDR2: MNHEY and SVGAGI. Trimming cost V 8 bases and J 4 bases, with 12 bases left between them. This CDR3 contains 13 residues. The CDR3 DNA follows: TGTGCCAGCCGACAAGTCCTATACAATGAGCAGTTCTTC. Translated, it gives CASRQVLYNEQFF.

The chain links TRBV5-1 to TRBJ2-1; D gene uncertain. Trimming stripped 0 bases from V and 4 bases from J, with 5 bases between. This CDR3 has 13 residues. Germline CDR1 and CDR2: SGHRS and YFSETQ. The CDR3 DNA sequence: TGCGCCAGCAGCTTGGCACCATACAATGAGCAGTTCTTC. It is translated as CASSLAPYNEQFF.

This chain connects TRBV28 to TRBJ2-2, with 8 bases identical to TRBD2. The CDR3 consists of 15 residues. Germline lookup yields CDR1 MDHEN and CDR2 SYDVKM. Trimming cost V 6 bases and J 3 bases; bases outside gene matches: 6. CDR3 DNA sequence: TGTGCCAGCAGGCCGGGACTAGGCGACACCGGGGAGCTGTTTTTT. It encodes CASRPGLGDTGELFF.

This clone was observed a few times. The CDR3 region is CASSLDRGLGKLFF. The CDR3 bases are TGTGCCAGCAGCTTGGATAGGGGGCTAGGAAAACTGTTTTTT. The chain is built from TRBV5-8 and TRBJ1-4; the match to TRBD1 covers 7 bases. This CDR3 is 14 amino acids long. Trimming at V came to 0 bases and at J to 10 bases, leaving 6 bases not matched to a gene. The germline V gene has CDR1 SGHTS and CDR2 YDEGEE.

This clone was observed a single time. The chain carries TRBV7-9 and TRBJ2-7, with 12 bases lining up with TRBD2. Per germline, CDR1 SEHNR and CDR2 FQNEAQ (reference sequence). The CDR3 is 14 residues long. Losses at the gene ends were 6 bases for V and 4 bases for J; bases not matched to a gene: 4. The CDR3 here is CASSGLAGLYEQYF. DNA for the CDR3: TGTGCCAGCAGTGGACTAGCGGGACTATACGAGCAGTACTTC.

In this sample, this clone turned up once. The chain employs TRBV7-2 and TRBJ2-1, with D possibly matching TRBD2 (6 bases). The CDR3 runs 15 residues. Germline lookup yields CDR1 SGHTA and CDR2 FQGNSA. V lost 3 bases to trimming and J lost 7 bases, with 16 bases between them. The CDR3, as DNA: TGTGCCAGCAGCTTTGGCGGGACCTCTCGAAATGAGCAGTTCTTC. Amino acid sequence: CASSFGGTSRNEQFF. The variable domain in full, completed from reference TRBV7-2 and TRBJ2-1, reads GAGVSQSPSNKVTEKGKDVELRCDPISGHTALYWYRQSLGQGLEFLIYFQGNSAPDKSGLPSDRFSAERTGGSVSTLTIQRTQQEDSAVYLCASSFGGTSRNEQFFGPGTRLTVL.

The V gene is TRBV18, the J gene TRBJ2-1; weak D call: TRBD2 (6 bases). V was clipped by 4 bases and J by 8 bases, with 27 bases between them. Germline-derived CDR1 and CDR2 are KGHSH and LQKENI. The CDR3 is made up of 18 amino acids. The CDR3 loop reads CASSHTLRAGLLPHEQFF. The DNA for the CDR3 is TGTGCCAGCTCACACACGTTGAGGGCGGGACTCCTCCCCCATGAGCAGTTCTTC.

The V call is TRBV6-1, the J call TRBJ1-1; unclear D gene. Germline lookup yields CDR1 MNHNS and CDR2 SASEGT. Trimming took off 6 bases at V and 4 bases at J, with 18 bases between the two ends. CDR3 size: 15 residues. The CDR3 DNA sequence: TGTGCCAGCAGCCGGACGTTGGGAATGGGCACTGAAGCTTTCTTT. It codes for CASSRTLGMGTEAFF.

The chain joins TRBV9 to TRBJ2-2, with 7 nucleotides matching TRBD2. The length of the CDR3 is 15 residues. Trimming took 0 bases from V and 5 from J; bases not matched to a gene: 4. In germline, CDR1 is SGDLS, CDR2 YYNGEE. In nucleotides, the CDR3 is TGTGCCAGCAGCGTAGCCGGGAGGAGGACCGGGGAGCTGTTTTTT. Translating it yields CASSVAGRRTGELFF.